The 10 T cell receptor beta chains below were found in one sample sequenced in a study of T cell responses to AZD1222 COVID-19 vaccine. Measured with immunoSEQ multiplex PCR; TCRdb has only the in-frame clones, and not every one. The data contain over 150,000 clones, roughly 87% of them singletons. Sequencing was performed on peripheral blood, taken on day 0 of AZD1222 vaccination. Receptor source: an adult in good health.

The chain links TRBV6-6 to TRBJ2-7; possible D gene TRBD2, 5 bases. From germline, CDR1 is MNHNY and CDR2 SVGAGI (reference sequence). V lost 2 bases and J lost 9, with 14 bases in between. The CDR3 length is 13 residues. CDR3 DNA: TGTGCCAGCAGTTACGGGAGCCCCGAGAGGCAGTACTTC. Translated: CASSYGSPERQYF.

V is TRBV20-1 and J is TRBJ2-5; D is unresolved. V lost 3 bases, J lost 10 bases, and 12 bases lay in between. The CDR3 has 11 residues. The V gene's germline CDR1 is DFQATT and CDR2 SNEGSKA (reference sequence). As DNA, the CDR3 is TGCAGTGCTAGCCCCCTAGGTGACCAGTACTTC. Encoded protein: CSASPLGDQYF.

V gene TRBV19 combines with J gene TRBJ2-1; D ambiguous. Per the germline V gene, CDR1 is LNHDA and CDR2 is SQIVND (reference sequence). Trimming cost V 4 bases and J 1 base, with 2 bases left between them. The CDR3 covers 12 residues. The CDR3, as DNA: TGTGCCAGTAGTAGGTCCTACAATGAGCAGTTCTTC. This encodes CASSRSYNEQFF.

The rearrangement joins TRBV27 to TRBJ2-3; maybe TRBD2 (6 bases). The length of the CDR3 is 16 residues. Trimming left V 1 base short and J 2 bases short, with 13 bases between. Germline values: CDR1 MNHEY, CDR2 SMNVEV (reference sequence). CDR3: CASSLWASAITDTQYF. The DNA of the CDR3 is TGTGCCAGCAGTTTATGGGCTAGCGCCATCACAGATACGCAGTATTTT.

This clone was found once. This sequence joins TRBV19 and TRBJ1-5; 9 nucleotides agree with TRBD1. This CDR3 spans 13 amino acids. From germline, CDR1 is LNHDA and CDR2 SQIVND (reference sequence). The V gene end was trimmed by 9 bases and the J gene end by 11 bases; junction bases not matched to a gene: 11. CDR3 in amino acids: CASSDRGASAQHF. As DNA, the CDR3 is TGTGCCAGCTCTGACAGGGGGGCGTCAGCCCAGCATTTT.

This chain joins TRBV28 and TRBJ1-5, with 7 bases fitting TRBD1. From germline, CDR1 is MDHEN and CDR2 SYDVKM. The CDR3 spans 15 residues. Trimming removed 6 bases from V and 2 bases from J; junction bases left unmatched: 7. CDR3 in DNA: TGTGCCAGCAGGTACTCTGACAGGGGCAATCAGCCCCAGCATTTT. It is translated as CASRYSDRGNQPQHF.

V usage is TRBV19 and J usage is TRBJ2-7, with D unclear. V lost 2 bases and J 0 bases, leaving 11 bases between the germline ends. CDR3 size: 15 residues. Germline V gene data show CDR1 as LNHDA and CDR2 as SQIVND (reference sequence). DNA of the CDR3: TGTGCCAGTAGTATAATCGACGGAGACTCCTACGAGCAGTACTTC. Amino acids: CASSIIDGDSYEQYF.

In DNA form, the CDR3 reads TGTGCCAGCTGGGGGGCGGATAGCACAGATACGCAGTATTTT. Translation gives CASWGADSTDTQYF. The chain couples TRBV28 to TRBJ2-3; TRBD1 or TRBD2 may be the D gene (6 bases each). V was cut by 8 bases and J by 0 bases, with 12 bases left in between. Germline V gene data show CDR1 as MDHEN and CDR2 as SYDVKM. CDR3 size: 14 residues.

The CDR3 sequence: CASTSGGPLSGANVLTF. CDR3 DNA: TGTGCCAGCACATCAGGGGGCCCCCTCTCTGGGGCCAACGTCCTGACTTTC. The rearrangement joins TRBV28 to TRBJ2-6; 8 nucleotides match TRBD1. The V gene's germline CDR1 is MDHEN and CDR2 SYDVKM. The CDR3 extends over 17 amino acids. The ends lost 7 bases at V and 0 bases at J; junction bases unmatched: 8.

The chain carries TRBV7-8 and TRBJ2-7, with D unresolved. This CDR3 is built from 11 residues. Deletions cut 5 bases from V and 0 bases from J, with 2 bases between. Germline V gene lookup returns CDR1 SGHVS and CDR2 FQNEAQ. In DNA form, the CDR3 reads TGTGCCAGCAGCCACTCCTACGAGCAGTACTTC. It yields the protein CASSHSYEQYF.